This TCR beta chain originates from a study of early stage breast cancer tumors. Study-wide results and caveats: Comparing each tissue with blood distinguished tumor from normal in about 90% of the 16 patients. Commonly generated sequences made up most enriched TCRB sequences shared between patients. Tumors had approximately 2.6-fold higher T cell density and higher clonality than adjacent normal breast tissue. Bulk DNA sequencing of unsorted cells missed chain pairing and markers.

Of note for this clone: Its antigen is not known.

Repertoires were generated with immunoSEQ multiplex PCR, while TCRdb's copy carries only in-frame clones and drops some. The sample includes tens of thousands of clones, approximately 80% of them seen just once. Germline V lookup: CDR1 LNHDA, CDR2 SQIVND (reference sequence). V lost 0 bases, J lost 13 bases, and 19 bases stayed unmatched. The CDR3 is 20 residues long. The sequenced material came from blood. The sequence was obtained from a person aged 25 to 39 with breast cancer. The J gene is TRBJ2-1, the V gene TRBV19, with 15 bases lining up with TRBD2. Here the CDR3 reads CASSIDQVKWTSGRVSPQFF. The CDR3 DNA sequence: TGTGCCAGTAGTATAGATCAGGTAAAATGGACTAGCGGGAGGGTCAGCCCCCAGTTCTTC.